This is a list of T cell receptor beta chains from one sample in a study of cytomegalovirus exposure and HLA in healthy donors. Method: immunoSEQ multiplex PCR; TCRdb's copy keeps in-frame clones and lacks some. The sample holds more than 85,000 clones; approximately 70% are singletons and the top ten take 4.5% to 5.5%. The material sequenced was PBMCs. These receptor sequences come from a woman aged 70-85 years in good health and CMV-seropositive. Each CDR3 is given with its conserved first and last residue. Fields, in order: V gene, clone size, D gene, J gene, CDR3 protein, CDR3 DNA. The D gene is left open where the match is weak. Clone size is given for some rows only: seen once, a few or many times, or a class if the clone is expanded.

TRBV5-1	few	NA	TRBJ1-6	CASSLGTNSYNSPLHF	TGCGCCAGCAGCCTGGGGACAAACTCCTATAATTCACCCCTCCACTTT
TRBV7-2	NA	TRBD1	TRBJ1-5	CASSSTRTGVLPQHF	TGTGCCAGCAGCTCTACTCGGACAGGTGTATTACCCCAGCATTTT
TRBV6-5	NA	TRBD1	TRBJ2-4	CASQQGATKNIQYF	TGTGCCAGCCAACAGGGGGCGACCAAAAACATTCAGTACTTC
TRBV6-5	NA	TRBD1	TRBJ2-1	CASSRTGRNEQFF	TGTGCCAGCAGTAGGACAGGGCGCAATGAGCAGTTCTTC
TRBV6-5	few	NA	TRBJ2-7	CASRRGGETYEQYF	TGTGCCAGCCGCCGTGGGGGCGAAACCTACGAGCAGTACTTC
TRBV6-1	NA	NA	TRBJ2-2	CASSEPSTGELFF	TGTGCCAGCAGTGAACCCAGCACCGGGGAGCTGTTTTTT
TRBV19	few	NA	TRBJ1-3	CASSIGGAGNTIYF	TGTGCCAGTAGTATTGGGGGGGCTGGAAACACCATATATTTT
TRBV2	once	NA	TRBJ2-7	CASRRDFYEQYF	TGTGCCAGCAGGAGGGACTTCTACGAGCAGTACTTC
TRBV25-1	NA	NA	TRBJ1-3	CASSALSPLSPSGNTIYF	TGTGCCAGCAGTGCTCTCTCCCCTTTGAGTCCATCTGGAAACACCATATATTTT
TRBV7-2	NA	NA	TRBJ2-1	CASSLGPGQYNEQFF	TGTGCCAGCAGCTTAGGACCGGGACAATACAATGAGCAGTTCTTC
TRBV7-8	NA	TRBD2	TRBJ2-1	CASSLGGGGEPYNEQFF	TGTGCCAGCAGCCTTGGTGGGGGAGGGGAACCCTACAATGAGCAGTTCTTC
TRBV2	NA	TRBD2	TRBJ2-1	CASSLTGLRNEQFF	TGTGCCAGCAGTTTAACGGGACTACGCAATGAGCAGTTCTTC
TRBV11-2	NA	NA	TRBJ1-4	CASSSPGVRKLFF	TGTGCCAGCAGCTCCCCGGGGGTCCGAAAACTGTTTTTT
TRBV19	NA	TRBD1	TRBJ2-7	CASSPGQAWDEQYF	TGTGCCAGTAGCCCGGGACAGGCTTGGGACGAGCAGTACTTC
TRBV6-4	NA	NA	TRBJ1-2	CASRPAAAGYGYTF	TGTGCCAGCAGGCCGGCGGCAGCGGGCTATGGCTACACCTTC
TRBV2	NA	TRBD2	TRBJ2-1	CASNAQRGNTYNEQFF	TGTGCCAGCAACGCCCAGCGGGGGAACACCTACAATGAGCAGTTCTTC
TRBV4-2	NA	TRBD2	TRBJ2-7	CASSRGLAVGYEQYF	TGTGCCAGCAGCCGCGGACTAGCGGTGGGCTACGAGCAGTACTTC
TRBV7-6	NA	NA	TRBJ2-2	CASSNRVATGELFF	TGTGCCAGCAGCAACAGGGTCGCCACCGGGGAGCTGTTTTTT
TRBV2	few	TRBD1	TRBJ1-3	CASRRTGYSGNTIYF	TGTGCCAGCAGGAGGACAGGTTACTCTGGAAACACCATATATTTT
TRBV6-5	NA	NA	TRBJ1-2	CATGSQGLRGYTF	TGTGCCACCGGATCACAGGGATTGCGTGGCTACACCTTC
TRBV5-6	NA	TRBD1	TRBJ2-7	CASSLGTEIYEQYF	TGTGCCAGCAGCTTAGGGACAGAAATCTACGAGCAGTACTTC
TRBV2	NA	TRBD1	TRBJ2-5	CASSGRGLWETQYF	TGTGCCAGCAGTGGCAGGGGGTTGTGGGAGACCCAGTACTTC
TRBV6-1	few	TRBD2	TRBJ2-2	CASRGLAGTGELFF	TGTGCCAGCAGGGGACTAGCGGGGACCGGGGAGCTGTTTTTT
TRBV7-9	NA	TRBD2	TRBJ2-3	CASSPTSGGLSTQYF	TGTGCCAGCAGCCCAACTAGCGGGGGGCTTAGTACGCAGTATTTT
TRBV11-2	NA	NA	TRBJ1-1	CASSFTGNTEAFF	TGTGCCAGCAGCTTCACAGGGAACACTGAAGCTTTCTTT
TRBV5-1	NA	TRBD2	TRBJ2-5	CASSFFSRTSGQETQYF	TGCGCCAGCAGCTTTTTTTCCCGAACTAGCGGACAAGAGACCCAGTACTTC
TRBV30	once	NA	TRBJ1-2	CAWRSGVGGYTF	TGTGCCTGGAGGTCAGGGGTTGGTGGCTACACCTTC
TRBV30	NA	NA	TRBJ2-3	CAWSEGLALWDTQYF	TGTGCCTGGAGTGAAGGACTGGCTCTCTGGGATACGCAGTATTTT
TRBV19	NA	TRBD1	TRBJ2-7	CASSFTRQGYEQYF	TGTGCCAGTAGTTTCACCCGACAGGGCTACGAGCAGTACTTC
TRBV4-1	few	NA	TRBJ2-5	CASSQTRLRGPETQYF	TGCGCCAGCAGCCAAACTAGACTGAGAGGACCAGAGACCCAGTACTTC
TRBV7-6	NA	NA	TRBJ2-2	CASSLPTGGQDTGELFF	TGTGCCAGCAGCCTCCCGACCGGTGGCCAGGACACCGGGGAGCTGTTTTTT
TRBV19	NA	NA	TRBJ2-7	CASSTFYEQYF	TGTGCCAGTAGTACCTTCTACGAGCAGTACTTC
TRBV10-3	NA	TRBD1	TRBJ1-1	CAMGQGGTEAFF	TGTGCCATGGGGCAGGGGGGCACTGAAGCTTTCTTT
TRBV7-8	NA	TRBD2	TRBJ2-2	CASSLILAGGTGELFF	TGTGCCAGCAGCTTAATCCTAGCGGGGGGAACCGGGGAGCTGTTTTTT
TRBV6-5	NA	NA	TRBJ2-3	CASSYSRDTQYF	TGTGCCAGCAGTTACTCGAGGGATACGCAGTATTTT
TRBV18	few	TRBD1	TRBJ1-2	CASSPSRGQDYGYTF	TGTGCCAGCTCACCTTCCCGAGGACAGGACTATGGCTACACCTTC
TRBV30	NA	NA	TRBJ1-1	CAWSPEPNTEAFF	TGTGCCTGGAGCCCAGAACCGAACACTGAAGCTTTCTTT
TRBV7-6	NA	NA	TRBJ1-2	CASSPTGFGYTF	TGTGCCAGCAGCCCTACAGGGTTTGGCTACACCTTC
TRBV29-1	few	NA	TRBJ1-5	CSVGDSVSNQPQHF	TGCAGCGTTGGTGACAGTGTTAGCAATCAGCCCCAGCATTTT
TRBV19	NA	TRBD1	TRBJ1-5	CASSDRGNQPQHF	TGTGCCAGTAGTGACAGGGGGAATCAGCCCCAGCATTTT
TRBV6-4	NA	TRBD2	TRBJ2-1	CASSDSSGSGEQFF	TGTGCCAGCAGTGACTCTAGCGGTAGCGGGGAGCAGTTCTTC
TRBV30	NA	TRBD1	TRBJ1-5	CAWSAGQGNQPQHF	TGTGCCTGGAGTGCGGGACAGGGCAATCAGCCCCAGCATTTT
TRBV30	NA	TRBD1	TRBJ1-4	CGVRQGVNEKLFF	TGTGGGGTTAGACAGGGGGTTAATGAAAAACTGTTTTTT
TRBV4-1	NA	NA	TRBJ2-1	CASSQSQTGTYNEQFF	TGCGCCAGCAGCCAATCCCAGACAGGAACCTACAATGAGCAGTTCTTC
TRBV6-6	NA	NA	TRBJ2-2	CASSGRVRRTGELFF	TGTGCCAGCAGTGGTAGGGTGAGGAGGACCGGGGAGCTGTTTTTT
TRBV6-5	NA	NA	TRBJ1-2	CASSGTGFYGYTF	TGTGCCAGCAGTGGCACAGGGTTCTATGGCTACACCTTC
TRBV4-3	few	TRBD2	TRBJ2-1	CASSRAGGFNNEQFF	TGCGCCAGCAGCCGGGCGGGGGGCTTTAACAATGAGCAGTTCTTC
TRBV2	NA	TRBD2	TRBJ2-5	CASSLGTSGGQETQYF	TGTGCCAGCAGCCTTGGGACTAGCGGGGGCCAAGAGACCCAGTACTTC
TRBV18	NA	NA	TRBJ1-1	CASSPAGLEAFF	TGTGCCAGCTCACCAGCAGGCCTTGAAGCTTTCTTT
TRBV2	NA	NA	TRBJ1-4	CASSPQGGRSEKLFF	TGTGCCAGCAGCCCCCAGGGAGGACGAAGTGAAAAACTGTTTTTT